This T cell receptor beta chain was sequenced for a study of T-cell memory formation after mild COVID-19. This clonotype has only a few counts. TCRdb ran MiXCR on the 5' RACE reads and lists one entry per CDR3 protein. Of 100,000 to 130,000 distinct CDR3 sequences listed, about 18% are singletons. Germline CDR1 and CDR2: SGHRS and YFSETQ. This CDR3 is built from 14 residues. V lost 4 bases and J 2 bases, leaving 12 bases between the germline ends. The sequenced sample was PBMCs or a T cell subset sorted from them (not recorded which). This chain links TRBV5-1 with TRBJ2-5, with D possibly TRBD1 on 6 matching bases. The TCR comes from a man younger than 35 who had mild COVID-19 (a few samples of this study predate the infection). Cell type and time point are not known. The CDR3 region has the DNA TGCGCCAGCAGCGAAAGGACAGATCAAGAGACCCAGTACTTC. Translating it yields CASSERTDQETQYF. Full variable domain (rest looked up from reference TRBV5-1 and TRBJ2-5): KAGVTQTPRYLIKTRGQQVTLSCSPISGHRSVSWYQQTPGQGLQFLFEYFSETQRNKGNFPGRFSGRQFSNSRSEMNVSTLELGDSALYLCASSERTDQETQYFGPGTRLLVL.